The rows below give T cell receptor beta chains drawn from one sample of a study. TCRdb reanalysed the 5' RACE reads using MiXCR and keeps one entry per CDR3 protein. The sample records some 9,200 distinct CDR3 sequences, around 53% being singletons. Material: Tregs sorted from a lymph node. Receptors originate from a female donor with breast cancer. Each CDR3 is given with its conserved first and last residue. A D gene is named only where the DNA matches it firmly. Size is stated for part of the rows, as once, few or many counts, or as a class when the clone is expanded.

clone_size	d_call	cdr3_length	v_call	j_call	cdr3_aa	cdr3_nt
.	.	14	TRBV12-3/TRBV12-4	TRBJ1-2	CASSLRGSNYGYTF	TGTGCCAGCAGTTTACGGGGGAGTAACTATGGCTACACCTTC
.	.	14	TRBV10-3	TRBJ1-5	CATTGGGGNQPQHF	TGTGCCACCACGGGGGGAGGTGGCAATCAGCCCCAGCATTTT
.	.	11	TRBV20-1	TRBJ2-5	CSATGRETQYF	TGCAGTGCTACAGGGAGGGAGACCCAGTACTTC
.	TRBD1	13	TRBV29-1	TRBJ1-2	CSVKDRPNYGYTF	TGCAGCGTTAAGGACAGGCCTAACTATGGCTACACCTTC
once	TRBD2	15	TRBV20-1	TRBJ2-4	CSAVAGGVAKNIQYF	TGCAGTGCAGTAGCGGGAGGGGTAGCCAAAAACATTCAGTACTTC
.	TRBD1	16	TRBV25-1	TRBJ2-7	CASSASGTVRPYEQYF	TGTGCCAGCAGTGCTTCCGGGACAGTCAGACCCTACGAGCAGTACTTC
once	TRBD1	16	TRBV12-3/TRBV12-4	TRBJ2-1	CASSFLQGLWFNEQFF	TGTGCCAGCAGTTTCTTACAGGGGCTCTGGTTCAATGAGCAGTTCTTC
once	TRBD1	13	TRBV6-1	TRBJ1-1	CASSVHQGAEAFF	TGTGCCAGCAGTGTTCACCAGGGGGCTGAAGCTTTCTTT
.	TRBD1	15	TRBV29-1	TRBJ2-1	CSITIRDRGSDEQFF	TGCAGCATCACAATCCGGGACAGGGGGTCCGATGAGCAGTTCTTC
.	.	12	TRBV6-2/TRBV6-3	TRBJ2-7	CASSYPEREQYF	TGTGCCAGCAGTTACCCAGAGAGAGAGCAGTACTTC
.	TRBD2	15	TRBV20-1	TRBJ2-1	CSASPGGNSYNEQFF	TGCAGTGCTAGTCCGGGAGGCAACTCCTACAATGAGCAGTTCTTC
.	.	15	TRBV20-1	TRBJ1-4	CSARGSRRVGEKLFF	TGCAGTGCTAGAGGATCGCGCAGGGTTGGAGAAAAACTGTTTTTT
.	TRBD2	16	TRBV6-1	TRBJ2-3	CASSRVGGGGTDTQYF	TGTGCCAGCAGCCGAGTTGGGGGAGGGGGCACAGATACGCAGTATTTT